The 10 T cell receptor beta chains in this list originate from one sample, sequenced in a study of CD8+CD57+ T cells in acquired aplastic anemia. TCR beta VDJ and CDR3 profiles were obtained from a genomic DNA template. Each CDR3 protein gets one entry after TCRdb re-called the reads with MiXCR. The sample has around 120,000 distinct CDR3 sequences; approximately 36% are singletons. All patients picked for sequencing had shown, by flow cytometry, an expansion of CD8+CD57+ cells. Sequencing was performed on sorted CD4+, CD8+, or CD8+CD57+ T cells (not recorded which) from PBMCs. The origin of the receptors is a human donor with aplastic anemia.

The rearrangement links TRBV29-1 to TRBJ1-2; 10 nucleotides agree with TRBD1. CDR1 is SQVTM, CDR2 ANQGSEA, per germline. The V gene end was trimmed by 5 bases and the J gene end by 7 bases; junction bases not matched to a gene: 7. This CDR3 spans 13 amino acids. The CDR3 DNA reads TGCAGCGTTCGAGACAGGGGGCCTTTTGGCTACACCTTC. It is translated as CSVRDRGPFGYTF.

The chain employs TRBV10-3 and TRBJ1-1; 9 bases agree with TRBD1. With 3 bases clipped from V and 2 bases from J, the junction kept 4 bases outside the gene matches. Germline V CDR1 and CDR2: ENHRY, SYGVKD. The CDR3 contains 15 residues. CDR3 loop: CAISEPGQGNTEAFF. In DNA form, the CDR3 reads TGTGCCATCAGTGAACCGGGACAGGGTAACACTGAAGCTTTCTTT.

CDR3 region: CASSVGAYETQYF. DNA of the CDR3: TGTGCCAGCAGCGTAGGGGCTTATGAGACCCAGTACTTC. This chain uses TRBV9 with TRBJ2-5; D is uncertain. Germline CDR1 SGDLS, CDR2 YYNGEE. This CDR3 comprises 13 residues. V shed 0 bases and J shed 5 bases, with 8 bases lying between them. The full variable domain, with the rest looked up from reference TRBV9 and TRBJ2-5, is DSGVTQTPKHLITATGQRVTLRCSPRSGDLSVYWYQQSLDQGLQFLIQYYNGEERAKGNILERFSAQQFPDLHSELNLSSLELGDSALYFCASSVGAYETQYFGPGTRLLVL.

This clonotype was counted ten times or more. The chain couples TRBV13 to TRBJ2-7; no clear D gene. This CDR3 is built from 13 residues. Trimming took off 5 bases at V and 2 bases at J, with 10 bases between the two ends. Germline V CDR1 and CDR2: PRHDT, FYEKMQ (reference sequence). The DNA for the CDR3 is TGTGCCAGCAGCCCGCCCGGGCCCTACGAGCAGTACTTC. This codes for CASSPPGPYEQYF.

The gene calls are TRBV25-1 and TRBJ2-6; 10 bases line up with TRBD1. V lost 3 bases to trimming and J lost 2 bases; unmatched junction nucleotides: 7. The CDR3 has 18 amino acids. CDR1 is MGHDK and CDR2 is SYGVNS in the germline V gene. The CDR3 sequence is CASSDLRDRGTGANVLTF. The CDR3 nucleotides read TGTGCCAGCAGTGATTTACGGGACAGGGGCACTGGGGCCAACGTCCTGACTTTC.

This clonotype was found many times. The chain joins TRBV7-2 to TRBJ1-4, with D hard to call. Trimming took 5 bases from V and 2 from J, leaving 3 bases between them. The CDR3 length is 12 residues. CDR1 is SGHTA and CDR2 is FQGNSA in the germline V gene. The CDR3 sequence: CASSPTNEKLFF. The CDR3 coding sequence is TGTGCCAGCAGCCCTACTAATGAAAAACTGTTTTTT.

The chain recombines TRBV6-1 with TRBJ2-1; possible D gene TRBD2, 5 bases. Germline V gene lookup returns CDR1 MNHNS and CDR2 SASEGT. The V gene lost 4 bases and the J gene lost 0 bases, with 7 bases spanning the gap. The CDR3 spans 14 residues. CDR3 in DNA: TGTGCCAGCAGTGCGGGGAGCTCCTACAATGAGCAGTTCTTC. This translates into CASSAGSSYNEQFF.

The V call is TRBV6-2 or TRBV6-3, the J call TRBJ2-7, with 8 bases aligning to TRBD1. Germline V gene sequence: CDR1 MNHEY, CDR2 SVGEGT. CDR3 length: 14 amino acids. V shed 2 bases, J shed 6 bases, and the junction held 6 bases outside the gene matches. CDR3: CASSYKMGQAEQYF. In DNA, the CDR3 is TGTGCCAGCAGTTACAAGATGGGACAGGCCGAGCAGTACTTC.

This clonotype was picked up many times. This rearrangement joins TRBV11-2 to TRBJ2-5, with D tentatively TRBD2 (5 bases). The germline V gene encodes CDR1 SGHAT and CDR2 FQNNGV. Trimming pared 8 bases from V and 4 bases from J, leaving 20 bases between. The CDR3 loop spans 15 amino acids. CDR3 DNA sequence: TGTGCCAGCGGAACGGGGTCCAGTAGAGGAGAGACCCAGTACTTC. Its protein is CASGTGSSRGETQYF.

The chain is built from TRBV24-1 and TRBJ2-1; a weak D match, TRBD1 (5 bases). The germline V and J ends were trimmed by 3 bases and 0 bases, with 11 bases remaining between them. The CDR3 has 16 amino acids. Germline V CDR1 and CDR2: KGHDR, SFDVKD. The CDR3 bases are TGTGCCACCAGTGATCCTCGCCAGGGCTCCTACAATGAGCAGTTCTTC. It yields the protein CATSDPRQGSYNEQFF.